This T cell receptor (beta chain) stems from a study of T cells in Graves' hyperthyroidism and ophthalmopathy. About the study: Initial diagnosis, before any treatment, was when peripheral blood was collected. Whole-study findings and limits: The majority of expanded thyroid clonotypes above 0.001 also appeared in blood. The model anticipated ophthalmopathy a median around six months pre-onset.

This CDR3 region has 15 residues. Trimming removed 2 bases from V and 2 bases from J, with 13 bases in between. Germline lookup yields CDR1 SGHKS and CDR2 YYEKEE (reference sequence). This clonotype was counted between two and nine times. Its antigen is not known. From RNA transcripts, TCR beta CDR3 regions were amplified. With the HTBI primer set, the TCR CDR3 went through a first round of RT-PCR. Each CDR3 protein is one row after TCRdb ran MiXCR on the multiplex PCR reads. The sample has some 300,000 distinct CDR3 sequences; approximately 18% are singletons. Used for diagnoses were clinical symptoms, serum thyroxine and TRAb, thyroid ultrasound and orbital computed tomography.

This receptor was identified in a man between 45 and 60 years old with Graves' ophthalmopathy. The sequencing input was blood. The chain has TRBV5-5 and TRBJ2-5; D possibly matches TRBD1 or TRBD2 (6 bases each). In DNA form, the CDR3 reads TGTGCCAGCAGCTTAAGGGGGGCGCTTCAAGAGACCCAGTACTTC. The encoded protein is CASSLRGALQETQYF.